Shown below are 24 T cell receptor beta chains from a single sample sequenced in a study of cytomegalovirus exposure and HLA in healthy donors. PCR was performed using 60 Vbeta and 13 Jbeta primers. Using immunoSEQ multiplex PCR, the repertoire was profiled, and TCRdb retains in-frame clones only, with some absent. The sample carries 150,000 to 200,000 clones, around three quarters recorded once. What was sequenced was PBMCs. Source of these receptors: a man aged 45-65 years in good health and CMV-seropositive.

Only one count was recorded for this clone. This sequence joins TRBV7-6 and TRBJ1-5; D is undetermined. Germline lookup yields CDR1 SGHVS and CDR2 FNYEAQ. The V and J ends lost 1 base and 0 bases respectively, with 10 bases between them. The CDR3 loop spans 16 amino acids. The CDR3 DNA is TGTGCCAGCAGCTTAGACGGAGAATTTAGCAATCAGCCCCAGCATTTT. As protein: CASSLDGEFSNQPQHF.

The chain has TRBV5-4 and TRBJ2-7, with a possible D match to TRBD1 (6 bases). V lost 2 bases and J 0 bases, leaving 9 bases between the germline ends. CDR1 is SGHNT, CDR2 YYREEE, per germline (reference sequence). The CDR3 has 14 residues. CDR3 coding DNA: TGTGCCAGCAGCTTTCCGGGACACTCCTACGAGCAGTACTTC. This codes for CASSFPGHSYEQYF. Looking up the rest from reference TRBV5-4 and TRBJ2-7 gives the full variable domain: ETGVTQSPTHLIKTRGQQVTLRCSSQSGHNTVSWYQQALGQGPQFIFQYYREEENGRGNFPPRFSGLQFPNYSSELNVNALELDDSALYLCASSFPGHSYEQYFGPGTRLTVT.

This chain joins TRBV5-8 and TRBJ2-2, with D perhaps matching TRBD1 (5 bases). Germline loops: CDR1 SGHTS, CDR2 YDEGEE. This CDR3 is 15 amino acids long. Between the trimmed V and J ends, which lost 1 base and 1 base, there was a span of 8 bases. The chain's CDR3 is CASSLWTRNTGELFF. The CDR3 bases are TGTGCCAGCAGCTTGTGGACACGGAACACCGGGGAGCTGTTTTTT.

V is TRBV6-1 and J is TRBJ1-2; 9 nucleotides line up with TRBD1. Per the germline V gene, CDR1 is MNHNS and CDR2 is SASEGT. This CDR3 is 13 amino acids long. After removal of 6 bases from V and 7 bases from J, the junction contained 6 bases not matched to a gene. CDR3 protein: CASRTGGASGYTF. The CDR3 region has the DNA TGTGCCAGCAGAACAGGGGGCGCAAGTGGCTACACCTTC.

V is TRBV7-9 and J is TRBJ2-5; D not resolved. V dropped 2 bases and J dropped 4 bases, with 5 bases sitting between them. The germline V gene has CDR1 SEHNR and CDR2 FQNEAQ (reference sequence). This CDR3 has 12 amino acids. The CDR3 protein is CASSLIRETQYF. CDR3 nucleotide sequence: TGTGCCAGCAGCTTAATTCGAGAGACCCAGTACTTC.

This clone was seen once. The V call is TRBV4-2, the J call TRBJ2-7; TRBD1 might be the D (5 bases). Trimming removed 1 base at V and 1 base at J, with 8 bases between. Germline CDR1 LGHNA, CDR2 YNFKEQ. This CDR3 has 14 amino acids. CDR3 DNA: TGTGCCAGCAGCCAAGGCGGACAATCCTACGAGCAGTACTTC. The encoded protein is CASSQGGQSYEQYF.

This sequence joins TRBV4-3 and TRBJ2-7; the D gene is possibly TRBD1 (6 bases). Deletions cut 1 base from V and 3 bases from J, with 13 bases between. This CDR3 is 15 amino acids long. CDR1 LGHNA and CDR2 YSLEER come from the germline V gene. DNA of the CDR3: TGCGCCAGCAGCCAAGTTGGTGTAGGGGGCTACGAGCAGTACTTC. Translation gives CASSQVGVGGYEQYF.

The chain employs TRBV12-5 and TRBJ1-2; no reliable D call. Germline V gene lookup returns CDR1 LGHNT and CDR2 FRNRAP. Deletions cut 1 base from V and 5 bases from J, with 11 bases between. The CDR3 has 14 amino acids. In DNA form, the CDR3 reads TGTGCTAGTGGTTTGGAGCAGGCAGTATATGGCTACACCTTC. Its protein product is CASGLEQAVYGYTF.

The genes are TRBV4-3 and TRBJ2-7; 7 positions agree with TRBD2. This CDR3 is 13 amino acids long. Per the germline V gene, CDR1 is LGHNA and CDR2 is YSLEER. J gave up 4 bases and V 4 bases, and 4 bases lay outside the gene matches. The CDR3: CASSLAGEYEQYF. The CDR3 DNA reads as TGCGCCAGCAGCCTGGCGGGAGAATACGAGCAGTACTTC.

This clone was seen just once. The V and J genes are TRBV28 and TRBJ2-5; 11 bases match TRBD2. The trim removed 5 bases at V and 7 bases at J, leaving 9 bases unmatched. The CDR3 totals 15 residues. Germline CDR1 is MDHEN and CDR2 is SYDVKM. CDR3 coding DNA: TGTGCCAGCAGTGAACTAGCGGGGGCGACGGGGACCCAGTACTTC. It translates to CASSELAGATGTQYF.

The chain joins TRBV13 to TRBJ2-2, with D possibly TRBD1 on 6 matching bases. The V gene's germline CDR1 is PRHDT and CDR2 FYEKMQ (reference sequence). CDR3 length equals 16 residues. V was clipped by 1 base and J by 5 bases, with 14 bases between them. CDR3 DNA sequence: TGTGCCAGCAGCTTAGAGGGAGACAGGCCGACCGGGGAGCTGTTTTTT. This translates into CASSLEGDRPTGELFF.

The gene calls are TRBV7-2 and TRBJ2-1; the match to TRBD2 covers 9 bases. This CDR3 comprises 12 residues. Per germline, CDR1 SGHTA and CDR2 FQGNSA. Germline trimming cut 5 bases from V and 10 bases from J; bases unmatched to any gene: 3. CDR3 region: CASSPLAGEQFF. In DNA form, the CDR3 reads TGTGCCAGCAGCCCGCTAGCGGGGGAGCAGTTCTTC. The entire variable domain, with the rest obtained from reference TRBV7-2 and TRBJ2-1, is as follows: GAGVSQSPSNKVTEKGKDVELRCDPISGHTALYWYRQSLGQGLEFLIYFQGNSAPDKSGLPSDRFSAERTGGSVSTLTIQRTQQEDSAVYLCASSPLAGEQFFGPGTRLTVL.

This clone was counted a few times. V is TRBV30 and J is TRBJ2-1, with a possible D match to TRBD1 (6 bases). This CDR3 contains 13 residues. V lost 3 bases and J lost 8, with 14 bases in between. From germline, CDR1 is GTSNPN and CDR2 SVGIG (reference sequence). The CDR3 DNA reads as TGTGCCTGGAGGAGGTCAGGGGTGTATGAGCAGTTCTTC. This sequence encodes CAWRRSGVYEQFF.

The chain links TRBV21-1 to TRBJ2-3; the tabulated D call, TRBD2, remains unverified against the DNA. TRBV21-1 is annotated as a pseudogene. This CDR3 is 16 amino acids long. DNA of the CDR3: TGTGCCAGCAGCAGAAGATTAGCGGGGGGGCGAGATACGCAGTATTTT. Its protein product is CASSRRLAGGRDTQYF.

The chain recombines TRBV5-5 with TRBJ2-1; 8 bases fit TRBD2. Unmatched junction bases numbered 9, after V lost 4 bases and J lost 9 bases. Germline V gene data show CDR1 as SGHKS and CDR2 as YYEKEE (reference sequence). CDR3 length: 14 residues. CDR3 bases: TGTGCCAGCAGCCCGGGACTAGTTAATAGTGAGCAGTTCTTC. Its translation is CASSPGLVNSEQFF.

The sample holds a few counts of this clone. The chain joins TRBV6-1 to TRBJ2-5; TRBD2 might be the D (6 bases). Germline values: CDR1 MNHNS, CDR2 SASEGT. This CDR3 comprises 13 residues. With 4 bases removed from V and 9 bases from J, the gap between germline ends came to 15 bases. CDR3 loop: CASSGTNLASQYF. The CDR3 nucleotides are TGTGCCAGCAGTGGGACTAACCTCGCATCCCAGTACTTC.

This clone appeared a single time. This chain joins TRBV7-2 and TRBJ2-2; 10 positions agree with TRBD1. CDR1 is SGHTA and CDR2 is FQGNSA in the germline V gene. CDR3 length: 16 amino acids. Losses at the gene ends were 5 bases for V and 8 bases for J; bases not matched to a gene: 11. For the CDR3, the DNA is TGTGCCAGCAGCCAGACCGGGACAGGGGTGTGGGGGGAGCTGTTTTTT. It codes for CASSQTGTGVWGELFF.

This clone showed up just a few times. This chain links TRBV6-5 with TRBJ2-5; 12 nucleotides agree with TRBD2. CDR1 and CDR2 (germline): MNHEY, SVGAGI. The CDR3 totals 16 residues. With V trimmed by 2 bases and J by 4 bases, 5 bases remained unmatched. This CDR3 reads CASSYRLAGAGETQYF. CDR3 in DNA: TGTGCCAGCAGTTACAGACTAGCGGGGGCCGGAGAGACCCAGTACTTC.

This clone has more than one count but fewer than ten. V usage is TRBV9 and J usage is TRBJ1-2; 8 positions agree with TRBD1. J was trimmed by 3 bases and V by 2 bases; bases with no gene match: 6. This CDR3 is built from 15 residues. The germline V gene has CDR1 SGDLS and CDR2 YYNGEE. CDR3 sequence (DNA): TGTGCCAGCAGCGTGGCGAGGGGACAGGACTATGGCTACACCTTC. Translating gives CASSVARGQDYGYTF.

This chain links TRBV28 with TRBJ1-2; tentatively, D is TRBD1 (5 bases). V was clipped by 2 bases and J by 6 bases, with 13 bases between them. This CDR3 comprises 14 residues. The germline V gene encodes CDR1 MDHEN and CDR2 SYDVKM. The CDR3 bases are TGTGCCAGCAGTTTAGTAGGGGCTCCCAATGGCTACACCTTC. As protein: CASSLVGAPNGYTF.

The gene calls are TRBV7-2 and TRBJ2-5; 13 bases map to TRBD2. The CDR3 runs to 18 residues. CDR1 is SGHTA, CDR2 FQGNSA, per germline. Trimming took 0 bases from V and 7 from J; bases not matched to a gene: 11. The CDR3 DNA follows: TGTGCCAGCAGCTTAGCCCCTTTAACTAGCGGGGGGGCCTGGACCCAGTACTTC. It translates to CASSLAPLTSGGAWTQYF.

The chain employs TRBV7-3 and TRBJ2-1; 7 bases map to TRBD1. This CDR3 spans 14 amino acids. Germline V CDR1 and CDR2: SGHTA, FQGTGA. Trimming removed 4 bases from V and 2 bases from J; junction bases left unmatched: 2. Here the CDR3 reads CASSSDRAYNEQFF. For the CDR3, the DNA is TGTGCCAGCAGCTCCGACAGGGCCTACAATGAGCAGTTCTTC.

The chain combines TRBV7-9 with TRBJ2-7; 11 nucleotides agree with TRBD1. The junction had 11 bases not matched to a gene; V was cut back by 4 bases and J by 3 bases. The length of the CDR3 is 17 residues. Germline V gene lookup returns CDR1 SEHNR and CDR2 FQNEAQ (reference sequence). The CDR3 protein is CASSWLNLDRGLYEQYF. The CDR3 coding sequence is TGTGCCAGCAGCTGGTTGAATTTGGACAGGGGGCTCTACGAGCAGTACTTC.

The chain joins TRBV2 to TRBJ2-1, with no clear D. Germline CDR1 is SNHLY and CDR2 is FYNNEI. The CDR3 sequence is 14 residues long. V lost 2 bases to trimming and J lost 3 bases, with 8 bases between them. The CDR3 bases are TGTGCCAGCAGTGAACCGGCTAGCTACAATGAGCAGTTCTTC. Amino acids: CASSEPASYNEQFF.